This TCR beta chain was captured in a study of blood T cell repertoires in COVID-19. Seattle enrolled patients during active infection and tracked them longitudinally. This clone was seen only once. Sequencing was performed with immunoSEQ multiplex PCR; in TCRdb, only in-frame clones are kept and a portion is missing. The sample yields 500,000 to 600,000 clones, 85% to 90% seen once. The CDR3 length is 16 residues. V was pared by 6 bases and J by 2 bases, with 6 bases of the junction left unmatched. Germline CDR1 and CDR2: MNHEY and SMNVEV (reference sequence). This chain joins TRBV27 and TRBJ2-3; 12 nucleotides agree with TRBD1. This clonotype was obtained from a woman aged 45-65 years with COVID-19, enrolled during active disease. Sequenced sample: peripheral blood. CDR3 sequence: CASRGDRGLYTDTQYF. The CDR3 DNA reads as TGTGCCAGCAGGGGGGACAGGGGGCTCTACACAGATACGCAGTATTTT.